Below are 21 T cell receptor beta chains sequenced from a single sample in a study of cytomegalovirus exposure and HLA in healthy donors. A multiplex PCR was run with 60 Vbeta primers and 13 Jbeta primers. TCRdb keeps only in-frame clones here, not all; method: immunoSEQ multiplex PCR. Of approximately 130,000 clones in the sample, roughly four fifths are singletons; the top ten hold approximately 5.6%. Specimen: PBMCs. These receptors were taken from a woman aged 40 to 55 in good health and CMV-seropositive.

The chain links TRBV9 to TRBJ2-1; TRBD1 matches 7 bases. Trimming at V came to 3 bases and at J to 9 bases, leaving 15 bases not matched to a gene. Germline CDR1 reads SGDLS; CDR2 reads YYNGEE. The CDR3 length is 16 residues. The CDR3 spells CASSATGGQWYGEQFF. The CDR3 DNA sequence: TGTGCCAGCAGCGCGACTGGGGGACAGTGGTACGGTGAGCAGTTCTTC.

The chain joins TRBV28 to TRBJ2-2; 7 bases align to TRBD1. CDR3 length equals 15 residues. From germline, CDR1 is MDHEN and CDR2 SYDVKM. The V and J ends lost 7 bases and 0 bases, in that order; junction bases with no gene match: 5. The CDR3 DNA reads TGTGCCAGCATACAGGGACAGCCGAACACCGGGGAGCTGTTTTTT. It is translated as CASIQGQPNTGELFF.

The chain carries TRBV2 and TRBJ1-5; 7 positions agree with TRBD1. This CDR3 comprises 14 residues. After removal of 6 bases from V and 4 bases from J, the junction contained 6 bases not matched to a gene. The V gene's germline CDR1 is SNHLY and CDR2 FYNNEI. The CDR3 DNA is TGTGCCAGCAGCGTGGGACAGTTAAATCAGCCCCAGCATTTT. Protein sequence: CASSVGQLNQPQHF.

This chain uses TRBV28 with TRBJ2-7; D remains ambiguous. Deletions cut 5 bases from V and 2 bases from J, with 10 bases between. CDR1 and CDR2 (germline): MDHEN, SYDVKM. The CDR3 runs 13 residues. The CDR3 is CASSRSPAYEQYF. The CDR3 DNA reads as TGTGCCAGCAGTCGTTCCCCAGCCTACGAGCAGTACTTC.

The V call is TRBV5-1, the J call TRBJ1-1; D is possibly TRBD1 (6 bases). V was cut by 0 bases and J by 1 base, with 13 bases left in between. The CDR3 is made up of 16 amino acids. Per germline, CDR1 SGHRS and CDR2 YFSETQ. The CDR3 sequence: CASSLASLTGNTEAFF. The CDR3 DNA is TGCGCCAGCAGCTTGGCCTCCCTGACAGGGAACACTGAAGCTTTCTTT.

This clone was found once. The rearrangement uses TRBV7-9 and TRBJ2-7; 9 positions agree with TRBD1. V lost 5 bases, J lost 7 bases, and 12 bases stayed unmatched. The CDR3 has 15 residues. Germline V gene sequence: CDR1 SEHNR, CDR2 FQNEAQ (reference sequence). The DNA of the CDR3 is TGTGCCAGCAGCCCACAAAAGACAGGGGGGAGAGAGCAGTACTTC. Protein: CASSPQKTGGREQYF.

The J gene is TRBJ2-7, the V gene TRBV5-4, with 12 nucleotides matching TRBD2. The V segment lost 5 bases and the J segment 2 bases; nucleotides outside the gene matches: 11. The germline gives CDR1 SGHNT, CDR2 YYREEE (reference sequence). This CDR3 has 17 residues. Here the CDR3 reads CASRGTSGGKETYEQYF. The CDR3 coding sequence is TGTGCCAGCAGGGGTACTAGCGGGGGGAAAGAAACCTACGAGCAGTACTTC.

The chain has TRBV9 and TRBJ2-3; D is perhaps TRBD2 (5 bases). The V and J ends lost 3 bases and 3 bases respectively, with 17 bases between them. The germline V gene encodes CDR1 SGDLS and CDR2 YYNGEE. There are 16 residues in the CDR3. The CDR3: CASSAHPNGITDTQYF. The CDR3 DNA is TGTGCCAGCAGCGCCCATCCGAACGGGATAACAGATACGCAGTATTTT.

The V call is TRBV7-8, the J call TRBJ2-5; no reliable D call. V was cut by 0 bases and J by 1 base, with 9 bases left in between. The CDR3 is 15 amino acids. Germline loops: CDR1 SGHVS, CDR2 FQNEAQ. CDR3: CASSLAFGSQETQYF. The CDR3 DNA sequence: TGTGCCAGCAGCTTAGCATTCGGGTCCCAAGAGACCCAGTACTTC.

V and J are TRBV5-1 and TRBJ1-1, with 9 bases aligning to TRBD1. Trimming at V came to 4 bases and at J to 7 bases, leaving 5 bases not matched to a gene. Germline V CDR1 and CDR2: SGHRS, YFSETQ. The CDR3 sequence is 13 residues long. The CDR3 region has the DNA TGCGCCAGCAGCCGTACAGGGGGCTGTGAAGCTTTCTTT. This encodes CASSRTGGCEAFF.

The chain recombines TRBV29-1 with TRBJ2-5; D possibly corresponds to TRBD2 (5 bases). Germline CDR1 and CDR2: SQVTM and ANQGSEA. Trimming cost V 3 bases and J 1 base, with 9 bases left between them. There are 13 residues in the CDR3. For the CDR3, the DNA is TGCAGCGTTGAGAGGGCTACCCAAGAGACCCAGTACTTC. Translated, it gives CSVERATQETQYF. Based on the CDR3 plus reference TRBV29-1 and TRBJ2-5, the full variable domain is SAVISQKPSRDICQRGTSLTIQCQVDSQVTMMFWYRQQPGQSLTLIATANQGSEATYESGFVIDKFPISRPNLTFSTLTVSNMSPEDSSIYLCSVERATQETQYFGPGTRLLVL.

CDR3 amino acids: CASSQTGVREKLFF. CDR3 sequence (DNA): TGCGCCAGCAGCCAAACAGGGGTGCGTGAAAAACTGTTTTTT. V and J are TRBV4-1 and TRBJ1-4; 7 nucleotides line up with TRBD1. The CDR3 is 14 residues long. Trimming at V came to 2 bases and at J to 7 bases, leaving 4 bases not matched to a gene. CDR1 is MGHRA, CDR2 YSYEKL, per germline.

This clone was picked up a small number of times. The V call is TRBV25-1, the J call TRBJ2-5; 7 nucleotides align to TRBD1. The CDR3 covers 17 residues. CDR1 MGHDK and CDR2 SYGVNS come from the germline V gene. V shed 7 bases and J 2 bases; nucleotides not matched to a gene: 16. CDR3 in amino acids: CASTDRTGSIVQETQYF. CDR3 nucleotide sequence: TGTGCCAGCACCGACCGGACAGGTTCGATCGTACAAGAGACCCAGTACTTC.

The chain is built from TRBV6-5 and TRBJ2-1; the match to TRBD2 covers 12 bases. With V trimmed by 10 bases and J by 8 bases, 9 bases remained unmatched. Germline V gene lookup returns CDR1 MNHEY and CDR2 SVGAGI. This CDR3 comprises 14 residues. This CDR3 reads CATYRASGRDEQFF. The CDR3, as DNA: TGTGCCACCTACCGGGCTAGCGGGAGGGATGAGCAGTTCTTC.

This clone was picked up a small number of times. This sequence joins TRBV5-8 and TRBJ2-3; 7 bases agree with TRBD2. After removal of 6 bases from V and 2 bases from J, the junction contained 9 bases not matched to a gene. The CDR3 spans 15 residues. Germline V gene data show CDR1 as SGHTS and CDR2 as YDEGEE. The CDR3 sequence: CASNFWEGATDTQYF. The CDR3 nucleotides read TGTGCCAGCAACTTTTGGGAGGGAGCCACAGATACGCAGTATTTT.

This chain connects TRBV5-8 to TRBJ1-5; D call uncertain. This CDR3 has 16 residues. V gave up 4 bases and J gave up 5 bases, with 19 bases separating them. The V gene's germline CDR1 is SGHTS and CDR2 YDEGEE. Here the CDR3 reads CASSPIARENDQPQHF. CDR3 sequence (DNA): TGTGCCAGCAGCCCGATCGCACGGGAGAACGATCAGCCCCAGCATTTT.

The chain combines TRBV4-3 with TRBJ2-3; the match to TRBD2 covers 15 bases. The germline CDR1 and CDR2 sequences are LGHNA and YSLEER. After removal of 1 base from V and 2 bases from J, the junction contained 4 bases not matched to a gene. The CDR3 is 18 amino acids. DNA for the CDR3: TGCGCCAGCAGCCAAGTGGGGACTAGCGGGAGGAACACAGATACGCAGTATTTT. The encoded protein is CASSQVGTSGRNTDTQYF.

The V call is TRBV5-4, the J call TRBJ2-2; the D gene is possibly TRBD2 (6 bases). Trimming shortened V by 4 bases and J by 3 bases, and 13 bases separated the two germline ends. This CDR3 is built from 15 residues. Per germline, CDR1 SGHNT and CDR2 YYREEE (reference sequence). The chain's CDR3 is CASSEKAGYTGELFF. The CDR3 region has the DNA TGTGCCAGCAGCGAGAAGGCGGGATACACCGGGGAGCTGTTTTTT.

The CDR3 sequence: CASSEALGSYEQYF. The CDR3 DNA is TGTGCCAGCAGTGAAGCGCTGGGCAGCTACGAGCAGTACTTC. The rearrangement joins TRBV6-1 to TRBJ2-7; D call uncertain. The germline V gene has CDR1 MNHNS and CDR2 SASEGT. V was clipped by 0 bases and J by 3 bases, with 9 bases between them. The CDR3 loop spans 14 amino acids.

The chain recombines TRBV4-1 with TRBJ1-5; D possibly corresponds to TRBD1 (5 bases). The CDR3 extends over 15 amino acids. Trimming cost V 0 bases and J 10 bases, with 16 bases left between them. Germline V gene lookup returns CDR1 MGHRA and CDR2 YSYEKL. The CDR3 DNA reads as TGCGCCAGCAGCCAAGATCAGGCAGGGAGGGACCCCCAGCATTTT. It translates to CASSQDQAGRDPQHF.

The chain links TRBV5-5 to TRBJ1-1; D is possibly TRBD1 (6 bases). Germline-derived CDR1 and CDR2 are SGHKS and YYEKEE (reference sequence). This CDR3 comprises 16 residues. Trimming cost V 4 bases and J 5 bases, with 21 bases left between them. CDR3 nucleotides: TGTGCCAGCAGCCTAGACCTCAGGGGAGTGGGTACTGAAGCTTTCTTT. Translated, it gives CASSLDLRGVGTEAFF.